These 28 T cell receptor beta chains share one sample of origin, sequenced in a study of naive and memory T cell subsets (dated 2017 in TCRdb). This sample's treatment or condition label indicates: skin biopsy from PPD injection site in Mantoux-positive individual. The study described a robust, sensitive protocol for amplifying, sequencing and analyzing TCRs, using 3' ligation of a UMI-containing oligonucleotide to TCR cDNA. The library was generated by UMI-ligation and nested PCR. For sequencing, an Illumina MiSeq was employed. The ligated cDNA was amplified in four rounds of PCR with nested alpha and beta constant region primers together with the SP2 primer. TCRdb trimmed public reads at Q25 via fastp, called clones via MiXCR and kept in-frame beta chains. Under each unique CDR3 protein, matching rows form one entry showing the most common genes and DNA. The sample yields approximately 37,000 distinct CDR3 sequences; 11% were counted once. Jointly, the top ten make up about 4% of the sample.

Source: skin, taken from a tuberculin skin test site. The receptors were gathered from an adult in good health.

The V call is TRBV30, the J call TRBJ2-7, with D maybe TRBD2 (6 bases). Germline CDR1 is GTSNPN and CDR2 is SVGIG (reference sequence). The CDR3 sequence is 12 residues long. The ends were cut back, 4 bases at V and 6 bases at J, with 13 bases in the middle. CDR3 bases: TGTGCCTGGAACTTCGCGGGGAGCGAGCAGTACTTC. It is translated as CAWNFAGSEQYF.

This clonotype has only a few counts. The chain combines TRBV19 with TRBJ1-6, with D perhaps TRBD1 (5 bases). V shed 7 bases and J shed 9 bases, with 10 bases lying between them. The germline CDR1 and CDR2 sequences are LNHDA and SQIVND (reference sequence). CDR3 size: 12 residues. The CDR3 reads CASTLGGSPLHF. The CDR3, as DNA: TGTGCCAGTACCCTTGGGGGTTCACCCCTCCACTTT. Full variable domain (missing parts from reference TRBV19 and TRBJ1-6): DGGITQSPKYLFRKEGQNVTLSCEQNLNHDAMYWYRQDPGQGLRLIYYSQIVNDFQKGDIAEGYSVSREKKESFPLTVTSAQKNPTAFYLCASTLGGSPLHFGNGTRLTVT.

This clonotype has only a few counts. This chain links TRBV13 with TRBJ2-1; D remains ambiguous. V lost 1 base and J 2 bases, leaving 9 bases between the germline ends. Germline values: CDR1 PRHDT, CDR2 FYEKMQ (reference sequence). CDR3 length equals 15 residues. The CDR3 protein is CASSLVVSPYNEQFF. The CDR3 nucleotides read TGTGCCAGCAGCTTAGTAGTATCGCCCTACAATGAGCAGTTCTTC.

This clonotype showed up many times. In DNA, the CDR3 is TGTGCCAGCAGCCTAAGCGTACGGGGCACAGATACGCAGTATTTT. Residues: CASSLSVRGTDTQYF. The rearrangement uses TRBV7-3 and TRBJ2-3, with no clear D. This CDR3 is built from 15 residues. V shed 5 bases and J shed 1 base, with 13 bases lying between them. The germline V gene has CDR1 SGHTA and CDR2 FQGTGA.

The sample holds many counts of this clonotype. The rearrangement uses TRBV15 and TRBJ1-3, with a weak D call TRBD1 (5 bases). V was pared by 0 bases and J by 2 bases, with 8 bases between. Per the germline V gene, CDR1 is LNHNV and CDR2 is YYDKDF (reference sequence). This CDR3 has 15 amino acids. The CDR3 is CATSRDRVTGNTIYF. The CDR3 DNA is TGTGCCACCAGCAGAGACAGGGTAACTGGAAACACCATATATTTT.

This chain links TRBV6-5 with TRBJ1-1; 10 bases agree with TRBD1. V lost 6 bases to trimming and J lost 6 bases; unmatched junction nucleotides: 7. Germline V lookup: CDR1 MNHEY, CDR2 SVGAGI. The length of the CDR3 is 14 residues. The CDR3 sequence is CASRGQGTGAEAFF. The DNA for the CDR3 is TGTGCCAGCAGGGGACAGGGGACGGGCGCTGAAGCTTTCTTT.

The V gene is TRBV19, the J gene TRBJ1-1, with TRBD1 identical over 9 bases. V trimming: 8 bases; J trimming: 5 bases; junction bases outside the gene matches: 15. The CDR3 has 16 residues. Germline V lookup: CDR1 LNHDA, CDR2 SQIVND (reference sequence). CDR3 sequence: CASCGDRGGVWTEAFF. For the CDR3, the DNA is TGTGCCAGTTGCGGCGACAGGGGGGGGGTCTGGACTGAAGCTTTCTTT.

This clonotype has a count of ten or more. V and J are TRBV7-9 and TRBJ2-1; TRBD1 or TRBD2 may be the D gene (5 bases each). CDR1 SEHNR and CDR2 FQNEAQ come from the germline V gene (reference sequence). The CDR3 loop spans 16 amino acids. V shed 1 base and J shed 0 bases, with 10 bases lying between them. The CDR3 nucleotides are TGTGCCAGCAGCTTAGTGTGGGACCACTCCTACAATGAGCAGTTCTTC. Encoded protein: CASSLVWDHSYNEQFF.

The J gene is TRBJ1-2, the V gene TRBV12-3 or TRBV12-4; D is undetermined. V was clipped by 4 bases and J by 6 bases, with 12 bases between them. The CDR3 spans 13 residues. This CDR3 is CASSSVIPDGYTF. The DNA of the CDR3 is TGTGCCAGCAGTTCAGTCATCCCCGATGGCTACACCTTC.

V and J are TRBV6-5 and TRBJ1-2, with D possibly TRBD1 on 5 matching bases. The CDR3 is made up of 15 amino acids. Germline CDR1 MNHEY, CDR2 SVGAGI. The V gene lost 7 bases and the J gene lost 0 bases, with 15 bases spanning the gap. The CDR3 coding sequence is TGTGCCAGCACCCACCAGGGAGGGGCTAACTATGGCTACACCTTC. Its translation: CASTHQGGANYGYTF.

In its sample, this clonotype was seen many times. This chain connects TRBV7-6 to TRBJ2-1; 7 bases match TRBD2. Germline-derived CDR1 and CDR2 are SGHVS and FNYEAQ. Losses at the gene ends were 1 base for V and 3 bases for J; bases not matched to a gene: 6. CDR3 length: 16 residues. DNA for the CDR3: TGTGCCAGCAGCTTAGAACTAGCGTTTGACTACAATGAGCAGTTCTTC. Translation gives CASSLELAFDYNEQFF.

By proportion, this clonotype is medium-sized. The chain has TRBV12-3 or TRBV12-4 and TRBJ2-7; 10 bases are shared with TRBD2. The CDR3 covers 14 residues. Trimming took 6 bases from V and 6 from J; bases not matched to a gene: 8. CDR3 bases: TGTGCCAGCAGGAAAGCGGGAGGGCACGGCGAGCAGTACTTC. Its protein product is CASRKAGGHGEQYF.

This clonotype was seen ten or more times. This chain links TRBV2 with TRBJ2-2, with D perhaps matching TRBD2 (5 bases). Germline CDR1 reads SNHLY; CDR2 reads FYNNEI. The V end lost 3 bases, the J end lost 8 bases, and 10 bases lay between the germline ends. This CDR3 has 13 residues. The CDR3 nucleotides read TGTGCCAGCAGTGAGCTGGGAGCGGGGGAGCTGTTTTTT. This gives the protein CASSELGAGELFF. The whole variable domain, remainder taken from reference TRBV2 and TRBJ2-2, is EPEVTQTPSHQVTQMGQEVILRCVPISNHLYFYWYRQILGQKVEFLVSFYNNEISEKSEIFDDQFSVERPDGSNFTLKIRSTKLEDSAMYFCASSELGAGELFFGEGSRLTVL.

This clonotype occurred a few times. This chain connects TRBV28 to TRBJ2-3, with 11 bases matching TRBD1. Germline V gives CDR1 MDHEN, CDR2 SYDVKM. CDR3 length: 16 amino acids. Trimming cost V 4 bases and J 3 bases; bases outside gene matches: 6. The CDR3 loop reads CASSSLGQGVTDTQYF. The CDR3 coding sequence is TGTGCCAGCAGTTCCTTGGGACAGGGGGTAACAGATACGCAGTATTTT.

Only a few counts were recorded for this clonotype. The V call is TRBV2, the J call TRBJ2-7; 8 bases fit TRBD2. J was trimmed by 3 bases and V by 6 bases; bases with no gene match: 4. The CDR3 consists of 13 residues. In germline, CDR1 is SNHLY, CDR2 FYNNEI. DNA of the CDR3: TGTGCCAGCAGCCCCACTAGCGGCTACGAGCAGTACTTC. Translated, it gives CASSPTSGYEQYF.

This clonotype was recorded many times. The chain joins TRBV5-1 to TRBJ2-7; 11 bases match TRBD2. Trimming cost V 4 bases and J 2 bases; bases outside gene matches: 8. Germline V gene lookup returns CDR1 SGHRS and CDR2 YFSETQ. The CDR3 covers 16 residues. CDR3 in DNA: TGCGCCAGCAGCGTCGACTTTAGCGGGAGGGCCTACGAGCAGTACTTC. Its protein is CASSVDFSGRAYEQYF.

This clonotype was seen ten or more times. V usage is TRBV2 and J usage is TRBJ2-7; TRBD1 might be the D (6 bases). Germline lookup yields CDR1 SNHLY and CDR2 FYNNEI. CDR3 length equals 12 residues. The V and J ends lost 8 bases and 0 bases respectively, with 8 bases between them. CDR3 residues: CASRDNSYEQYF. In nucleotides, the CDR3 is TGTGCCAGCCGGGACAACTCCTACGAGCAGTACTTC.

This clonotype was counted ten times or more. The chain joins TRBV5-1 to TRBJ2-7, with TRBD2 matching 8 bases. Germline CDR1 reads SGHRS; CDR2 reads YFSETQ. V lost 3 bases, J lost 13 bases, and 12 bases stayed unmatched. The CDR3 contains 13 residues. The CDR3 loop reads CASSSSGSREYYF. The CDR3, as DNA: TGCGCCAGCAGCTCCAGCGGGAGTAGGGAGTATTACTTC.

This clonotype was counted ten times or more. The rearrangement links TRBV2 to TRBJ2-1, with D possibly being TRBD1 (5 bases). Germline-derived CDR1 and CDR2 are SNHLY and FYNNEI. CDR3 length: 15 amino acids. V dropped 3 bases and J dropped 0 bases, with 9 bases sitting between them. CDR3 sequence: CASSESDSSYNEQFF. The CDR3 DNA sequence: TGTGCCAGCAGTGAGTCAGACAGCTCCTACAATGAGCAGTTCTTC.

V is TRBV12-3 or TRBV12-4 and J is TRBJ1-2; 7 positions match TRBD1. The CDR3 contains 15 residues. J lost 0 bases, V lost 5 bases, and 6 bases had no gene match. The CDR3 coding sequence is TGTGCCAGCAGTACACGACAGGGTCCTAACTATGGCTACACCTTC. Amino acid sequence: CASSTRQGPNYGYTF.

The chain has TRBV5-4 and TRBJ1-1; D is unclear. The CDR3 length is 16 residues. Germline V CDR1 and CDR2: SGHNT, YYREEE (reference sequence). The ends were cut back, 4 bases at V and 0 bases at J, with 16 bases in the middle. CDR3 sequence: CASSRAGSIMNTEAFF. The CDR3 DNA reads TGTGCCAGCAGCCGGGCGGGTTCAATAATGAACACTGAAGCTTTCTTT.

The sample holds a few counts of this clonotype. This chain links TRBV20-1 with TRBJ2-1; D may match TRBD1 or TRBD2 (7 bases each). The CDR3 has 15 residues. Trimming shortened V by 5 bases and J by 4 bases, and 18 bases separated the two germline ends. Looked up from germline, CDR1 is DFQATT and CDR2 is SNEGSKA (reference sequence). The CDR3: CSALRGPSGYNEQFF. The DNA of the CDR3 is TGCAGTGCTCTTAGGGGGCCTAGCGGATACAATGAGCAGTTCTTC.

The table lists this clonotype with many counts. The gene calls are TRBV9 and TRBJ2-3; D is possibly TRBD1 or TRBD2 (5 bases each). There are 17 residues in the CDR3. CDR1 is SGDLS, CDR2 YYNGEE, per germline. Trimming left V 1 base short and J 2 bases short, with 17 bases between. Here the CDR3 DNA reads TGTGCCAGCAGCGTACCCCGGGACGATGGAGACACAGATACGCAGTATTTT. It is translated as CASSVPRDDGDTDTQYF.

There are many counts of this clonotype. The chain has TRBV6-6 and TRBJ2-1; no reliable D call. The germline CDR1 and CDR2 sequences are MNHNY and SVGAGI (reference sequence). Trimming removed 1 base at V and 0 bases at J, with 10 bases between. The CDR3 spans 16 residues. DNA of the CDR3: TGTGCCAGCAGTTACTTAATTTCGAGCTCCTACAATGAGCAGTTCTTC. It is translated as CASSYLISSSYNEQFF.

In the case of this clonotype: One end of the junction varies from germline; a read error may be responsible. The chain joins TRBV29-1 to TRBJ2-1; 10 nucleotides match TRBD1. Germline CDR1 SQVTM, CDR2 ANQGSEA. This CDR3 contains 11 residues. The CDR3: CSVDGTGDPVF. The CDR3 DNA follows: TGCAGCGTTGACGGGACAGGGGACCCGGTCTTC.

This clonotype was observed a few times. This sequence joins TRBV20-1 and TRBJ2-7; the D gene is possibly TRBD1 (7 bases). Trimming stripped 0 bases from V and 5 bases from J, with 20 bases between. The CDR3 totals 16 residues. Germline V gene lookup returns CDR1 DFQATT and CDR2 SNEGSKA (reference sequence). CDR3 loop: CSARDVQGGSGNEQYF. The CDR3 DNA reads as TGCAGTGCTAGAGATGTTCAGGGGGGATCAGGCAACGAGCAGTACTTC.

This chain uses TRBV2 with TRBJ1-3; no clear D. The V gene lost 5 bases and the J gene lost 5 bases, with 16 bases spanning the gap. The CDR3 is 15 residues long. Germline CDR1 reads SNHLY; CDR2 reads FYNNEI. The CDR3 sequence is CASSLGISQRNTIYF. The CDR3 DNA is TGTGCCAGCAGTCTGGGAATAAGCCAACGAAACACCATATATTTT.

This clonotype was detected many times. The rearrangement links TRBV12-3 or TRBV12-4 to TRBJ2-1, with no clear D. The CDR3 runs 13 residues. V lost 5 bases and J 3 bases, leaving 8 bases between the germline ends. Written as DNA, the CDR3 is TGTGCCAGCAGTCCCAACGTCTACAATGAGCAGTTCTTC. Amino acids: CASSPNVYNEQFF.